This is a list of T cell receptor beta chains from one sample in a study of cytomegalovirus exposure and HLA in healthy donors. TCRdb keeps only in-frame clones here, not all; method: immunoSEQ multiplex PCR. The repertoire shows some 200,000 clones; the top ten hold around 1.1%. Sequenced material: PBMCs. The receptors were sampled from a girl aged 2-10 years in good health and CMV-seropositive. CDR3s include the opening cysteine and the closing phenylalanine or tryptophan. D genes are given only for firm matches.

d_call: TRBD1; cdr3_length: 13; j_call: TRBJ2-7; v_call: TRBV5-1; cdr3_aa: CASSADRDYEQYF; cdr3_nt: TGCGCCAGCAGCGCCGACAGGGACTACGAGCAGTACTTC
d_call: TRBD1; cdr3_length: 15; j_call: TRBJ2-5; v_call: TRBV7-9; cdr3_aa: CASSLRTGGIETQYF; cdr3_nt: TGTGCCAGCAGCTTAAGGACAGGGGGGATAGAGACCCAGTACTTC
d_call: TRBD1; cdr3_length: 22; j_call: TRBJ1-5; v_call: TRBV18; cdr3_aa: CASSPTAVVVDRGRGGNQPQHF; cdr3_nt: TGTGCCAGCTCACCTACGGCTGTGGTCGTGGACAGGGGGCGCGGGGGCAATCAGCCCCAGCATTTT
d_call: TRBD2; cdr3_length: 15; j_call: TRBJ2-2; v_call: TRBV5-1; cdr3_aa: CASSPTSGRTGELFF; cdr3_nt: TGCGCCAGCAGCCCTACTAGCGGGAGAACCGGGGAGCTGTTTTTT
d_call: TRBD2; cdr3_length: 16; j_call: TRBJ2-7; v_call: TRBV28; cdr3_aa: CASSLTLAGGSYEQYF; cdr3_nt: TGTGCCAGCAGTTTAACACTAGCGGGAGGGTCCTACGAGCAGTACTTC
d_call: -; cdr3_length: 13; j_call: TRBJ1-1; v_call: TRBV28; cdr3_aa: CASNPGQLVRAFF; cdr3_nt: TGTGCCAGCAACCCCGGACAGTTGGTAAGAGCTTTCTTT
d_call: -; cdr3_length: 12; j_call: TRBJ1-2; v_call: TRBV11-2; cdr3_aa: CASTIQGYGYTF; cdr3_nt: TGTGCCAGCACGATACAGGGTTACGGCTACACCTTC
d_call: -; cdr3_length: 13; j_call: TRBJ1-5; v_call: TRBV6-5; cdr3_aa: CASSATGIEPQHF; cdr3_nt: TGTGCCAGCAGTGCAACAGGGATAGAGCCCCAGCATTTT
d_call: -; cdr3_length: 16; j_call: TRBJ1-2; v_call: TRBV21-1; cdr3_aa: CASSRGGARANYGYTF; cdr3_nt: TGTGCCAGCAGCAGGGGTGGGGCAAGAGCTAACTATGGCTACACCTTC
d_call: -; cdr3_length: 14; j_call: TRBJ2-2; v_call: TRBV6-5; cdr3_aa: CASSSRVPTGELFF; cdr3_nt: TGTGCCAGCAGTTCCAGGGTCCCGACCGGGGAGCTGTTTTTT
d_call: -; cdr3_length: 15; j_call: TRBJ2-2; v_call: TRBV27; cdr3_aa: CASTEWGRVTGELFF; cdr3_nt: TGTGCCAGCACGGAATGGGGGCGCGTCACCGGGGAGCTGTTTTTT
d_call: -; cdr3_length: 13; j_call: TRBJ2-3; v_call: TRBV7-2; cdr3_aa: CASSFQATDTQYF; cdr3_nt: TGTGCCAGCAGCTTTCAGGCCACAGATACGCAGTATTTT
d_call: -; cdr3_length: 15; j_call: TRBJ1-3; v_call: TRBV5-5; cdr3_aa: CASNPTGRGGNTIYF; cdr3_nt: TGTGCCAGCAACCCGACAGGACGAGGTGGAAACACCATATATTTT
d_call: TRBD1; cdr3_length: 14; j_call: TRBJ2-7; v_call: TRBV2; cdr3_aa: CASSGQGSSYEQYF; cdr3_nt: TGTGCCAGCAGCGGACAGGGATCCTCCTACGAGCAGTACTTC
d_call: -; cdr3_length: 14; j_call: TRBJ1-2; v_call: TRBV9; cdr3_aa: CASSPEDSNYGYTF; cdr3_nt: TGTGCCAGCTCGCCAGAGGACAGTAACTATGGCTACACCTTC
d_call: TRBD2; cdr3_length: 17; j_call: TRBJ2-2; v_call: TRBV13; cdr3_aa: CASSPWGAGGRTGELFF; cdr3_nt: TGTGCCAGCAGCCCCTGGGGGGCGGGAGGTCGTACCGGGGAGCTGTTTTTT
d_call: -; cdr3_length: 14; j_call: TRBJ2-7; v_call: TRBV5-1; cdr3_aa: CASSLESDNYEQYF; cdr3_nt: TGCGCCAGCAGCTTGGAATCAGATAACTACGAGCAGTACTTC
d_call: TRBD1; cdr3_length: 13; j_call: TRBJ1-4; v_call: TRBV15; cdr3_aa: CATRGTGGEKLFF; cdr3_nt: TGTGCCACCAGGGGGACAGGGGGCGAAAAACTGTTTTTT
d_call: -; cdr3_length: 20; j_call: TRBJ2-2; v_call: TRBV6-1; cdr3_aa: CASSEVGPGRQGHYTGELFF; cdr3_nt: TGTGCCAGCAGTGAAGTGGGCCCTGGCCGGCAGGGGCACTACACCGGGGAGCTGTTTTTT
d_call: -; cdr3_length: 15; j_call: TRBJ2-3; v_call: TRBV5-4; cdr3_aa: CALRPRQSSTDTQYF; cdr3_nt: TGTGCCCTAAGGCCGCGGCAGTCTAGCACAGATACGCAGTATTTT
d_call: -; cdr3_length: 15; j_call: TRBJ2-7; v_call: TRBV5-1; cdr3_aa: CASSPQTGLTYEQYF; cdr3_nt: TGCGCCAGCAGCCCACAGACAGGTTTAACCTACGAGCAGTACTTC
d_call: TRBD2; cdr3_length: 14; j_call: TRBJ2-7; v_call: TRBV27; cdr3_aa: CASSLSGRSYEQYF; cdr3_nt: TGTGCCAGCAGTCTTAGCGGGAGGTCCTACGAGCAGTACTTC
d_call: TRBD1; cdr3_length: 15; j_call: TRBJ2-2; v_call: TRBV4-1; cdr3_aa: CASRLTGVTTGELFF; cdr3_nt: TGCGCCAGCAGACTGACAGGGGTTACCACCGGGGAGCTGTTTTTT
d_call: -; cdr3_length: 14; j_call: TRBJ2-5; v_call: TRBV7-3; cdr3_aa: CASSFAGRGETQYF; cdr3_nt: TGTGCCAGCAGCTTCGCGGGCAGAGGAGAGACCCAGTACTTC
d_call: -; cdr3_length: 16; j_call: TRBJ2-1; v_call: TRBV4-1; cdr3_aa: CASSQEVAGIYNEQFF; cdr3_nt: TGCGCCAGCAGCCAAGAAGTTGCAGGTATTTACAATGAGCAGTTCTTC
d_call: -; cdr3_length: 14; j_call: TRBJ2-5; v_call: TRBV27; cdr3_aa: CASSFGTIGETQYF; cdr3_nt: TGTGCCAGCAGTTTCGGGACAATCGGGGAGACCCAGTACTTC
d_call: -; cdr3_length: 18; j_call: TRBJ2-2; v_call: TRBV19; cdr3_aa: CASSLLPTRDRNTGELFF; cdr3_nt: TGTGCCAGTAGTCTCCTTCCGACTAGAGATCGGAACACCGGGGAGCTGTTTTTT
d_call: -; cdr3_length: 15; j_call: TRBJ2-7; v_call: TRBV5-1; cdr3_aa: CASSHTSLGGYEQYF; cdr3_nt: TGCGCCAGCAGTCATACTAGCCTGGGGGGATACGAGCAGTACTTC
d_call: -; cdr3_length: 15; j_call: TRBJ1-4; v_call: TRBV6-1; cdr3_aa: CASIGQKDWNEKLFF; cdr3_nt: TGTGCCAGCATTGGACAGAAAGATTGGAATGAAAAACTGTTTTTT
d_call: TRBD2; cdr3_length: 15; j_call: TRBJ2-7; v_call: TRBV7-9; cdr3_aa: CASSLSSGRAYEQYF; cdr3_nt: TGTGCCAGCAGCTTGAGTAGCGGGAGGGCCTACGAGCAGTACTTC
d_call: TRBD2; cdr3_length: 16; j_call: TRBJ2-3; v_call: TRBV5-4; cdr3_aa: CASSIRLAGVIDTQYF; cdr3_nt: TGTGCCAGCAGCATCAGACTAGCGGGAGTGATAGATACGCAGTATTTT
d_call: -; cdr3_length: 15; j_call: TRBJ2-1; v_call: TRBV29-1; cdr3_aa: CSVVGLAGKNNEQFF; cdr3_nt: TGCAGCGTTGTAGGTTTGGCGGGAAAAAACAATGAGCAGTTCTTC
d_call: -; cdr3_length: 16; j_call: TRBJ2-3; v_call: TRBV12-5; cdr3_aa: CASASGPGRGTDTQYF; cdr3_nt: TGTGCTAGTGCCTCAGGCCCGGGGAGAGGCACAGATACGCAGTATTTT
d_call: TRBD2; cdr3_length: 16; j_call: TRBJ2-1; v_call: TRBV6-5; cdr3_aa: CASSSYGLAVPGEQFF; cdr3_nt: TGTGCCAGCAGTTCTTACGGACTAGCGGTCCCAGGTGAGCAGTTCTTC
d_call: TRBD1; cdr3_length: 15; j_call: TRBJ2-5; v_call: TRBV29-1; cdr3_aa: CSVDGETGVQETQYF; cdr3_nt: TGCAGCGTTGATGGCGAGACAGGGGTCCAAGAGACCCAGTACTTC
d_call: -; cdr3_length: 12; j_call: TRBJ2-7; v_call: TRBV10-2; cdr3_aa: CASSARSAEQYF; cdr3_nt: TGCGCCAGCAGTGCTAGGTCGGCCGAGCAGTACTTC
d_call: -; cdr3_length: 15; j_call: TRBJ2-3; v_call: TRBV7-7; cdr3_aa: CASSLGGIGTDTQYF; cdr3_nt: TGTGCCAGCAGCTTGGGGGGTATAGGTACAGATACGCAGTATTTT
d_call: TRBD2; cdr3_length: 14; j_call: TRBJ2-5; v_call: TRBV6-6; cdr3_aa: CASQPLAGGETQYF; cdr3_nt: TGTGCCAGCCAGCCTCTAGCGGGAGGAGAGACCCAGTACTTC
d_call: TRBD2; cdr3_length: 15; j_call: TRBJ2-1; v_call: TRBV19; cdr3_aa: CASSANGRGYNEQFF; cdr3_nt: TGTGCCAGTAGTGCGAACGGGAGGGGCTACAATGAGCAGTTCTTC
d_call: TRBD2; cdr3_length: 16; j_call: TRBJ2-1; v_call: TRBV6-1; cdr3_aa: CASSDFPRDYSNEQFF; cdr3_nt: TGTGCCAGCAGTGATTTCCCCCGGGACTATTCCAATGAGCAGTTCTTC
d_call: -; cdr3_length: 15; j_call: TRBJ2-7; v_call: TRBV4-1; cdr3_aa: CASSHPVTGLYEQYF; cdr3_nt: TGCGCCAGCAGCCATCCCGTTACAGGTCTATACGAGCAGTACTTC
d_call: -; cdr3_length: 15; j_call: TRBJ2-2; v_call: TRBV6-6; cdr3_aa: CASSLVSTSTGELFF; cdr3_nt: TGTGCCAGCAGTCTTGTGTCGACATCCACCGGGGAGCTGTTTTTT
d_call: -; cdr3_length: 17; j_call: TRBJ2-7; v_call: TRBV28; cdr3_aa: CASSQPTPGPTFYEQYF; cdr3_nt: TGTGCCAGCAGTCAACCCACTCCGGGTCCTACATTCTACGAGCAGTACTTC
d_call: -; cdr3_length: 17; j_call: TRBJ2-2; v_call: TRBV5-1; cdr3_aa: CASSSSVGRVSTGELFF; cdr3_nt: TGCGCCAGCAGCTCCTCGGTCGGCAGGGTTTCCACCGGGGAGCTGTTTTTT
d_call: TRBD1; cdr3_length: 13; j_call: TRBJ2-7; v_call: TRBV19; cdr3_aa: CASSVGQGREQYF; cdr3_nt: TGTGCCAGTAGTGTGGGACAGGGGCGCGAGCAGTACTTC
d_call: -; cdr3_length: 15; j_call: TRBJ1-4; v_call: TRBV10-3; cdr3_aa: CAISESSGTNEKLFF; cdr3_nt: TGTGCCATCAGTGAGTCGTCGGGGACTAATGAAAAACTGTTTTTT
d_call: -; cdr3_length: 13; j_call: TRBJ2-7; v_call: TRBV5-4; cdr3_aa: CASSLDNSYEQYF; cdr3_nt: TGTGCCAGCAGCTTGGACAACTCCTACGAGCAGTACTTC
d_call: -; cdr3_length: 13; j_call: TRBJ2-7; v_call: TRBV5-1; cdr3_aa: CASSLSQGYEQYF; cdr3_nt: TGCGCCAGCAGCTTGTCCCAGGGCTACGAGCAGTACTTC
d_call: TRBD2; cdr3_length: 15; j_call: TRBJ2-7; v_call: TRBV13; cdr3_aa: CASSPSFTSAYEQYF; cdr3_nt: TGTGCCAGCAGCCCCTCATTTACTAGCGCCTACGAGCAGTACTTC
d_call: -; cdr3_length: 14; j_call: TRBJ2-2; v_call: TRBV9; cdr3_aa: CASSGGGVTGELFF; cdr3_nt: TGTGCCAGCAGCGGCGGAGGAGTAACCGGGGAGCTGTTTTTT
d_call: TRBD2; cdr3_length: 16; j_call: TRBJ2-2; v_call: TRBV5-1; cdr3_aa: CASSLAGTSVTGELFF; cdr3_nt: TGCGCCAGCAGCTTGGCCGGGACTAGCGTCACCGGGGAGCTGTTTTTT
d_call: TRBD1; cdr3_length: 13; j_call: TRBJ1-1; v_call: TRBV5-8; cdr3_aa: CASSLGQGGRAFF; cdr3_nt: TGTGCCAGCAGCTTAGGACAGGGTGGTCGAGCTTTCTTT
d_call: TRBD1; cdr3_length: 18; j_call: TRBJ1-5; v_call: TRBV30; cdr3_aa: CAWSTGTVKGYSNQPQHF; cdr3_nt: TGTGCCTGGAGTACCGGGACAGTTAAGGGTTATAGCAATCAGCCCCAGCACTTT